The rows below give T cell receptor beta chains drawn from one sample of a study of blood T cell repertoires in COVID-19. Sequenced by immunoSEQ multiplex PCR; TCRdb stores in-frame clones only, minus some. The sample lists fewer than 200,000 clones, roughly 80% seen once, with around 7.8% in the top ten. The sequencing sample was made of peripheral blood. These receptors were obtained from a woman between 55 and 75 years old with COVID-19, enrolled during active disease. CDR3s include the opening cysteine and the closing phenylalanine or tryptophan. The D gene is left open where the match is weak. Clone size is not always given. Where it is, it says once, few, many or a class for expanded clones.

v_call,j_call,d_call,clone_size,cdr3_aa,cdr3_nt
TRBV5-4,TRBJ1-1,NA,NA,CASGVGGAMNTEAFF,TGTGCCAGCGGAGTCGGAGGGGCCATGAACACTGAAGCTTTCTTT
TRBV6-2/TRBV6-3,TRBJ2-7,NA,NA,CASTPQGRSYEQYF,TGTGCCAGCACCCCGCAGGGCCGATCCTACGAGCAGTACTTC
TRBV19,TRBJ2-2,NA,NA,CASDGHYTGELFF,TGTGCCAGTGACGGACATTACACCGGGGAGCTGTTTTTT
TRBV27,TRBJ1-1,TRBD1,NA,CASSPWTGGRTEAFF,TGTGCCAGCAGTCCCTGGACAGGGGGCAGGACTGAAGCTTTCTTT
TRBV5-6,TRBJ1-6,NA,once,CASSLARVQSPLHF,TGTGCCAGCAGCTTGGCCAGGGTGCAATCACCCCTCCACTTT
TRBV6-5,TRBJ1-2,TRBD1,NA,CASSPRDRVYGYTF,TGTGCCAGCAGTCCTCGGGACAGGGTATATGGCTACACCTTC
TRBV5-4,TRBJ1-1,TRBD1,NA,CASSWDRGHTEAFF,TGTGCCAGCAGCTGGGACAGGGGGCACACTGAAGCTTTCTTT
TRBV6-2/TRBV6-3,TRBJ1-5,NA,NA,CASSYLRTVNQPQHF,TGTGCCAGCAGTTACCTCCGGACAGTGAATCAGCCCCAGCATTTT
TRBV28,TRBJ2-2,TRBD1,NA,CASRGTGEKAGELFF,TGTGCCAGCAGGGGGACAGGAGAAAAGGCCGGGGAGCTGTTTTTT
TRBV29-1,TRBJ1-4,NA,NA,CSVGTVGEKLFF,TGCAGCGTTGGGACAGTAGGGGAAAAACTGTTTTTT
TRBV6-4,TRBJ1-6,NA,NA,CASHPVQGYSPLHF,TGTGCCAGCCACCCGGTGCAGGGATATTCACCCCTCCACTTT
TRBV19,TRBJ1-2,NA,NA,CASSTGGHGYTF,TGTGCCAGTAGTACGGGGGGCCATGGCTACACCTTC
TRBV5-1,TRBJ2-1,NA,NA,CASSLGGLNEQFF,TGCGCCAGCAGCTTGGGTGGCCTCAATGAGCAGTTCTTC
TRBV10-2,TRBJ1-5,NA,few,CASTIGHPQPQHF,TGCGCCAGCACCATAGGACATCCCCAGCCCCAGCATTTT
TRBV7-9,TRBJ1-1,NA,NA,CASSLRVGMNTEAFF,TGTGCCAGCAGCTTACGGGTAGGAATGAACACTGAAGCTTTCTTT
TRBV5-4,TRBJ2-1,TRBD2,NA,CASSSPMSGSFNEQFF,TGTGCCAGCAGCTCCCCTATGAGCGGGAGTTTCAATGAGCAGTTCTTC
TRBV28,TRBJ1-3,NA,NA,CASSFDRSLNSGNTIYF,TGTGCCAGCAGTTTCGACAGGAGCCTGAACTCTGGAAACACCATATATTTT
TRBV6-5,TRBJ1-1,TRBD1,NA,CASRDTGGKAFF,TGTGCCAGCAGAGACACAGGGGGGAAAGCTTTCTTT
TRBV7-2,TRBJ1-4,TRBD1,NA,CASSRRPGTGGTANEKLFF,TGTGCCAGCAGCCGTCGTCCCGGGACAGGGGGCACAGCTAATGAAAAACTGTTTTTT
TRBV6-5,TRBJ2-7,TRBD2,once,CASSGLAAYYEQYF,TGTGCCAGCAGCGGACTAGCGGCATATTACGAGCAGTACTTC
TRBV7-9,TRBJ1-1,NA,NA,CASRQGENTEAFF,TGTGCCAGCAGACAAGGGGAGAACACTGAAGCTTTCTTT
TRBV4-3,TRBJ2-7,NA,NA,CASSQDLSNTYEQYF,TGCGCCAGCAGCCAAGATCTTAGTAATACCTACGAGCAGTACTTC
TRBV30,TRBJ1-6,NA,NA,CAWRQVLRGNSPLHF,TGTGCCTGGCGACAGGTTCTAAGGGGTAATTCACCCCTCCACTTT
TRBV27,TRBJ2-3,NA,NA,CASHGGRTVDTQYF,TGTGCCAGCCACGGGGGGCGCACAGTAGATACGCAGTATTTT
TRBV6-5,TRBJ1-4,TRBD1,few,CASSGQVASEKLFF,TGTGCCAGCAGCGGACAGGTCGCTAGTGAAAAACTGTTTTTT
TRBV11-1,TRBJ2-2,NA,NA,CASSLAWKRTGELFF,TGTGCCAGCAGCTTAGCATGGAAGAGGACCGGGGAGCTGTTTTTT
TRBV7-8,TRBJ1-3,NA,NA,CASSSTAGTRDTIYF,TGTGCCAGCAGCTCTACCGCGGGAACAAGAGACACCATATATTTT
TRBV11-2,TRBJ1-5,NA,NA,CASSLGGGNQPQHF,TGTGCCAGCAGCTTAGGGGGGGGTAATCAGCCCCAGCATTTT
TRBV5-4,TRBJ1-1,NA,NA,CASSTRADRGEAFF,TGTGCCAGCAGCACCAGAGCCGATCGAGGAGAAGCTTTCTTT
TRBV7-2,TRBJ2-1,TRBD2,NA,CAGTPGGYNEQFF,TGTGCCGGCACCCCCGGGGGGTACAATGAGCAGTTCTTC
TRBV5-1,TRBJ1-2,NA,NA,CASSSSTGGLDGYTF,TGCGCCAGCAGCTCAAGCACGGGGGGCTTAGATGGCTACACCTTC
TRBV7-2,TRBJ2-7,TRBD2,NA,CASSRTSGPYEQYF,TGTGCCAGCAGCCGCACTAGCGGGCCCTACGAGCAGTACTTC
TRBV2,TRBJ2-1,NA,NA,CASSDRTGRDEQFF,TGTGCCAGCAGTGATCGGACTGGACGGGATGAGCAGTTCTTC
TRBV7-2,TRBJ2-3,NA,NA,CASSLSFAVTDTQYF,TGTGCCAGCAGCTTAAGTTTCGCAGTGACAGATACGCAGTATTTT
TRBV4-1,TRBJ1-1,NA,NA,CASSQVRGNTEAFF,TGCGCCAGCAGCCAAGTAAGGGGAAACACTGAAGCTTTCTTT
TRBV5-6,TRBJ2-5,NA,NA,CASSPRDIWEKTQYF,TGTGCCAGCAGCCCCCGGGACATATGGGAGAAGACCCAGTACTTC
TRBV19,TRBJ1-1,NA,NA,CASKRASGGGTEAFF,TGTGCCAGTAAACGGGCCTCGGGCGGGGGCACTGAAGCTTTCTTT
TRBV28,TRBJ2-7,NA,NA,CASSLSLKPYEQYF,TGTGCCAGCAGTTTATCCTTGAAGCCCTACGAGCAGTACTTC
TRBV7-2,TRBJ2-5,TRBD1,NA,CASSLGQGGFQETQYF,TGTGCCAGCAGCTTGGGACAGGGAGGTTTCCAAGAGACCCAGTACTTC
TRBV7-3,TRBJ1-4,TRBD1,NA,CASSPPGQGHEKLFF,TGTGCCAGCAGCCCCCCGGGACAGGGTCATGAAAAACTGTTTTTT
TRBV11-3,TRBJ2-1,NA,NA,CASSLDRNNEQFF,TGTGCCAGCAGCTTAGACAGGAACAATGAGCAGTTCTTC
TRBV5-8,TRBJ2-1,TRBD2,NA,CASSRSGLSSYNEQFF,TGTGCCAGCAGCCGTAGCGGGTTGAGCTCCTACAATGAGCAGTTCTTC
TRBV28,TRBJ2-5,NA,many,CASTPPRGTQYF,TGTGCCAGCACCCCCCCCCGGGGGACCCAGTACTTC
TRBV30,TRBJ2-5,TRBD2,NA,CAWSVSGGRQTQYF,TGTGCCTGGAGTGTTTCGGGGGGGCGGCAGACCCAGTACTTC
TRBV11-2,TRBJ2-3,TRBD2,few,CASSPTGGSDTQYF,TGTGCCAGCAGCCCGACGGGGGGGTCAGATACGCAGTATTTT
TRBV19,TRBJ1-5,TRBD1,many,CASSKGQGAYQPQHF,TGTGCCAGTAGTAAAGGACAGGGGGCATACCAGCCCCAGCATTTT
TRBV18,TRBJ1-3,NA,few,CASSPGDTIYF,TGTGCCAGCTCCCCGGGGGACACCATATATTTT
TRBV11-2,TRBJ1-1,NA,few,CASSLNGGRPGEAFF,TGTGCCAGCAGCCTCAACGGGGGGCGTCCAGGTGAAGCTTTCTTT
TRBV6-4,TRBJ2-1,NA,few,CASSDMGGEQFF,TGTGCCAGCAGTGACATGGGGGGTGAGCAGTTCTTC
TRBV19,TRBJ2-7,TRBD2,NA,CASSPWTSGRTFYYEQYF,TGTGCCAGTAGTCCCTGGACTAGCGGGAGAACATTCTACTACGAGCAGTACTTC
TRBV19,TRBJ1-5,TRBD1,many,CASSPPGQGQPQHF,TGTGCCAGTAGTCCCCCAGGACAGGGTCAGCCCCAGCATTTT
TRBV9,TRBJ1-2,NA,NA,CASSEPGRKGYTF,TGTGCCAGCAGCGAGCCGGGTAGGAAAGGCTACACCTTC
TRBV29-1,TRBJ1-1,NA,NA,CSATEAFF,TGCAGCGCCACAGAAGCTTTCTTT
TRBV3-1/TRBV3-2,TRBJ1-2,TRBD1,NA,CASRETGTDYGYTF,TGTGCCAGCAGGGAGACAGGGACAGACTATGGCTACACCTTC
TRBV9,TRBJ2-5,NA,NA,CASSVAETQYF,TGTGCCAGCAGCGTAGCGGAGACCCAGTACTTC
TRBV10-1,TRBJ1-2,NA,NA,CASSSSANYGYTF,TGCGCCAGCAGTTCGTCTGCTAACTATGGCTACACCTTC
TRBV6-1,TRBJ1-2,NA,NA,CASSDGDHIGGYTF,TGTGCCAGCAGTGACGGAGACCATATAGGTGGCTACACCTTC
TRBV29-1,TRBJ1-1,NA,few,CSVIAGSVTEAFF,TGCAGCGTTATAGCGGGGTCGGTCACTGAAGCTTTCTTT
TRBV4-1,TRBJ1-2,TRBD1,few,CASSRPTGSNYGYTF,TGCGCCAGCAGCAGACCGACAGGGTCGAACTATGGCTACACCTTC
TRBV27,TRBJ2-1,TRBD2,NA,CASSSRLAAGANEQFF,TGTGCCAGCAGTTCCCGACTAGCGGCGGGAGCCAATGAGCAGTTCTTC